Listed here are 32 T cell receptor beta chains from one sample, sequenced in a study of OX40 agonist ivuxolimab in advanced cancers. Clones were sequenced by immunoSEQ multiplex PCR, and TCRdb holds only the in-frame ones, with some missing. The sample lists tens of thousands of clones; about 88% were seen once. This sample comprised CD4+ or CD8+ T cells sorted from blood, obtained in a trial of the OX40 agonist ivuxolimab. The source of these receptors is an adult with an advanced solid tumor such as melanoma, head and neck, liver or kidney cancer.

The rearrangement uses TRBV6-1 and TRBJ2-5; D uncertain. The ends were cut back, 3 bases at V and 5 bases at J, with 10 bases in the middle. This CDR3 is built from 13 residues. Germline V lookup: CDR1 MNHNS, CDR2 SASEGT. The CDR3 reads CASSDGVWETQYF. CDR3 DNA sequence: TGTGCCAGCAGTGATGGGGTGTGGGAGACCCAGTACTTC.

V usage is TRBV28 and J usage is TRBJ2-3; 7 positions agree with TRBD1. Trimming took 7 bases from V and 0 from J; bases not matched to a gene: 7. This CDR3 is built from 15 residues. Germline lookup yields CDR1 MDHEN and CDR2 SYDVKM. The CDR3 spells CASNQGVISTDTQYF. CDR3 in DNA: TGTGCCAGCAATCAGGGGGTGATTAGCACAGATACGCAGTATTTT.

The chain is built from TRBV2 and TRBJ2-7; 12 nucleotides line up with TRBD2. The CDR3 consists of 15 residues. Germline assignment: CDR1 SNHLY and CDR2 FYNNEI. Trimming at V came to 8 bases and at J to 7 bases, leaving 12 bases not matched to a gene. CDR3 residues: CASRDETSGRWEQYF. In nucleotides, the CDR3 is TGTGCCAGCCGAGACGAGACTAGCGGGAGATGGGAGCAGTACTTC.

V and J are TRBV7-9 and TRBJ2-2; 8 bases line up with TRBD2. The CDR3 runs to 17 residues. Trimming cost V 5 bases and J 5 bases; bases outside gene matches: 13. Per the germline V gene, CDR1 is SEHNR and CDR2 is FQNEAQ (reference sequence). CDR3 DNA sequence: TGTGCCAGCAGCCGTGCGGGGCGGGGGGCCCGTACCGGGGAGCTGTTTTTT. It encodes CASSRAGRGARTGELFF.

The rearrangement uses TRBV15 and TRBJ2-7, with 9 positions matching TRBD2. The CDR3 length is 14 residues. CDR1 LNHNV and CDR2 YYDKDF come from the germline V gene (reference sequence). V shed 9 bases, J shed 1 base, and the junction held 7 bases outside the gene matches. The CDR3 here is CATRLSGSSYEQYF. The CDR3, as DNA: TGTGCCACTAGGCTTAGCGGGAGTTCCTACGAGCAGTACTTC.

This chain connects TRBV5-1 to TRBJ1-1; TRBD1 matches 8 bases. The V gene end was trimmed by 4 bases and the J gene end by 1 base; junction bases not matched to a gene: 3. Germline V gene data show CDR1 as SGHRS and CDR2 as YFSETQ. The CDR3 has 14 residues. The CDR3 loop reads CASSPGTGNTEAFF. DNA for the CDR3: TGCGCCAGCAGCCCCGGGACAGGGAACACTGAAGCTTTCTTT.

In the case of this clone: Other nucleotide sequences in the sample specify the same CDR3. The gene calls are TRBV6-1 and TRBJ1-3; a possible D gene is TRBD1 (5 bases). With 8 bases removed from V and 0 bases from J, the gap between germline ends came to 8 bases. The CDR3 covers 13 residues. CDR1 and CDR2 from the germline V gene are MNHNS and SASEGT. The CDR3 region has the DNA TGTGCCAGCCTAACAGGCTCTGGAAACACCATATATTTT. Translated, it gives CASLTGSGNTIYF.

The CDR3, as DNA: TGTGCCAGCAGCACTAGCGGGAGTATGTACAATGAGCAGTTCTTC. Protein product: CASSTSGSMYNEQFF. This chain uses TRBV9 with TRBJ2-1, with 11 bases that match TRBD2. Germline V gene data show CDR1 as SGDLS and CDR2 as YYNGEE. The CDR3 is 15 residues long. V gave up 4 bases and J gave up 4 bases; unmatched junction bases: 4.

The J gene is TRBJ2-2, the V gene TRBV10-1, with TRBD1 matching over 8 bases. This CDR3 contains 16 residues. V shed 4 bases and J 5 bases; nucleotides not matched to a gene: 9. Germline CDR1 WNHNN, CDR2 SYGVQD (reference sequence). The CDR3 sequence is CASSGGPGGRTGELFF. In DNA, the CDR3 is TGCGCCAGCAGTGGGGGGCCAGGGGGCCGGACCGGGGAGCTGTTTTTT.

The chain uses TRBV28 and TRBJ2-1; no definite D call. CDR1 is MDHEN, CDR2 SYDVKM, per germline. V was cut by 2 bases and J by 0 bases, with 2 bases left in between. The length of the CDR3 is 13 residues. CDR3 DNA sequence: TGTGCCAGCAGTTTAAGCTCCTACAATGAGCAGTTCTTC. This sequence encodes CASSLSSYNEQFF. The variable domain in full, completed from reference TRBV28 and TRBJ2-1, reads DVKVTQSSRYLVKRTGEKVFLECVQDMDHENMFWYRQDPGLGLRLIYFSYDVKMKEKGDIPEGYSVSREKKERFSLILESASTNQTSMYLCASSLSSYNEQFFGPGTRLTVL.

The CDR3 coding sequence is TGTGCCAGCAGTGATTTGGCACCCTCCTCCTACGAGCAGTACTTC. This sequence encodes CASSDLAPSSYEQYF. The rearrangement uses TRBV2 and TRBJ2-7; D gene unclear. This CDR3 region has 15 residues. Per germline, CDR1 SNHLY and CDR2 FYNNEI. V was cut by 3 bases and J by 0 bases, with 12 bases left in between.

The rearrangement links TRBV5-5 to TRBJ1-4; D call uncertain. The germline gives CDR1 SGHKS, CDR2 YYEKEE (reference sequence). The CDR3 is made up of 13 amino acids. The CDR3 spells CAGARAANEKLFF. CDR3 nucleotide sequence: TGTGCTGGCGCGAGGGCGGCTAATGAAAAACTGTTTTTT.

The gene calls are TRBV6-5 and TRBJ1-4; D possibly corresponds to TRBD1 (5 bases). The germline CDR1 and CDR2 sequences are MNHEY and SVGAGI. Trimming took off 2 bases at V and 10 bases at J, with 14 bases between the two ends. This CDR3 comprises 14 residues. This CDR3 reads CASSYASGAGKLFF. The CDR3 coding sequence is TGTGCCAGCAGTTACGCCTCCGGGGCCGGAAAACTGTTTTTT.

This chain links TRBV4-1 with TRBJ1-4; D not resolved. Germline CDR1 and CDR2: MGHRA and YSYEKL. This CDR3 has 15 amino acids. Trimming stripped 0 bases from V and 10 bases from J, with 15 bases between. CDR3 in amino acids: CASSQDFEGMRKLFF. The CDR3 coding sequence is TGCGCCAGCAGCCAAGATTTTGAGGGAATGCGAAAACTGTTTTTT.

This clone was counted once. V is TRBV5-1 and J is TRBJ2-6; a weak D match, TRBD1 (6 bases). V lost 4 bases, J lost 5 bases, and 13 bases lay in between. This CDR3 is 15 amino acids long. The germline V gene has CDR1 SGHRS and CDR2 YFSETQ. CDR3 amino acids: CASSADQGRANVLTF. The CDR3 bases are TGCGCCAGCAGCGCCGATCAGGGGAGGGCCAACGTCCTGACTTTC.

The chain carries TRBV6-6 and TRBJ2-3, with TRBD2 identical over 8 bases. The CDR3 contains 13 residues. CDR1 is MNHNY and CDR2 is SVGAGI in the germline V gene (reference sequence). With V trimmed by 8 bases and J by 4 bases, 5 bases remained unmatched. The CDR3 is CASAGGGADTQYF. CDR3 bases: TGTGCCAGCGCGGGAGGAGGAGCAGATACGCAGTATTTT.

The J gene is TRBJ2-6, the V gene TRBV7-9; the D is unclear. CDR1 is SEHNR and CDR2 is FQNEAQ in the germline V gene (reference sequence). Trimming removed 6 bases from V and 0 bases from J, with 6 bases in between. The CDR3 spans 14 residues. The CDR3: CASSRPSGANVLTF. CDR3 DNA: TGTGCCAGCAGTCGACCCTCTGGGGCCAACGTCCTGACTTTC.

This chain connects TRBV19 to TRBJ2-5; 8 bases map to TRBD1. Germline V gene lookup returns CDR1 LNHDA and CDR2 SQIVND (reference sequence). This CDR3 has 17 residues. V shed 5 bases and J 1 base; nucleotides not matched to a gene: 12. Here the CDR3 DNA reads TGTGCCAGTAGTTCACGTTCCGGCACAGGGGGCCAAGAGACCCAGTACTTC. This translates into CASSSRSGTGGQETQYF.

The genes are TRBV5-1 and TRBJ2-3; D call uncertain. The V end lost 2 bases, the J end lost 2 bases, and 15 bases lay between the germline ends. The CDR3 contains 16 residues. In germline, CDR1 is SGHRS, CDR2 YFSETQ. CDR3 nucleotides: TGCGCCAGCAGCTTAAGTCCTACCGCAACCACAGATACGCAGTATTTT. This encodes CASSLSPTATTDTQYF.

This clone was recorded a few times. This rearrangement joins TRBV5-1 to TRBJ1-1, with D possibly matching TRBD1 (6 bases). Germline-derived CDR1 and CDR2 are SGHRS and YFSETQ. The CDR3 covers 17 residues. Trimming left V 0 bases short and J 5 bases short, with 20 bases between. CDR3 loop: CASSLAAVTGEGTEAFF. CDR3 coding DNA: TGCGCCAGCAGCTTGGCTGCCGTGACAGGTGAGGGAACTGAAGCTTTCTTT.

The genes are TRBV30 and TRBJ2-1; TRBD2 aligns across 7 bases. This CDR3 comprises 15 residues. V dropped 1 base and J dropped 6; count of bases not matched to a gene: 9. Germline assignment: CDR1 GTSNPN and CDR2 SVGIG (reference sequence). CDR3 amino acids: CAWSEKRGAGNEQFF. CDR3 in DNA: TGTGCCTGGAGTGAGAAGCGGGGAGCGGGCAATGAGCAGTTCTTC. The full variable domain, in which reference TRBV30 and TRBJ2-1 provide the parts outside the CDR3, is SQTIHQWPATLVQPVGSPLSLECTVEGTSNPNLYWYRQAAGRGLQLLFYSVGIGQISSEVPQNLSASRPQDRQFILSSKKLLLSDSGFYLCAWSEKRGAGNEQFFGPGTRLTVL.

The J gene is TRBJ2-5, the V gene TRBV7-9; 7 bases are shared with TRBD1. The V gene end was trimmed by 4 bases and the J gene end by 2 bases; junction bases not matched to a gene: 10. The CDR3 runs to 16 residues. Germline CDR1 reads SEHNR; CDR2 reads FQNEAQ (reference sequence). The CDR3 here is CASSSRTGWIQETQYF. The DNA for the CDR3 is TGTGCCAGCAGCTCGAGGACAGGTTGGATTCAAGAGACCCAGTACTTC.

The gene calls are TRBV5-1 and TRBJ2-5; D not certain. This CDR3 is built from 14 residues. Germline values: CDR1 SGHRS, CDR2 YFSETQ. V lost 6 bases and J 2 bases, leaving 14 bases between the germline ends. The CDR3 sequence is CASTTGRVQETQYF. The CDR3 bases are TGCGCCAGCACCACTGGAAGGGTGCAAGAGACCCAGTACTTC. The variable domain in full, with the rest retrieved from reference TRBV5-1 and TRBJ2-5, is KAGVTQTPRYLIKTRGQQVTLSCSPISGHRSVSWYQQTPGQGLQFLFEYFSETQRNKGNFPGRFSGRQFSNSRSEMNVSTLELGDSALYLCASTTGRVQETQYFGPGTRLLVL.

V usage is TRBV29-1 and J usage is TRBJ1-3, with no clear D. V lost 0 bases and J 7 bases, leaving 16 bases between the germline ends. There are 15 residues in the CDR3. The germline V gene encodes CDR1 SQVTM and CDR2 ANQGSEA. The CDR3 DNA sequence: TGCAGCGTTGAAGAGCCGGTCCTGGGGTGGAACACCATATATTTT. Translating it yields CSVEEPVLGWNTIYF.

CDR3 in DNA: TGTGCCAGCAGCTTAGTACTTCCTCGGACAGGAATGAACACTGAAGCTTTCTTT. This encodes CASSLVLPRTGMNTEAFF. The chain uses TRBV11-3 and TRBJ1-1; 7 positions agree with TRBD1. The CDR3 spans 18 residues. Germline CDR1 SGHNT, CDR2 YENEEA. The trim removed 1 base at V and 0 bases at J, leaving 11 bases unmatched.

This clone came up a few times. The chain has TRBV5-1 and TRBJ1-1; tentative D call: TRBD1 (6 bases). With 1 base removed from V and 0 bases from J, the gap between germline ends came to 10 bases. The CDR3 consists of 15 residues. Germline loops: CDR1 SGHRS, CDR2 YFSETQ. The CDR3 loop reads CASSLSGQLNTEAFF. As DNA, the CDR3 is TGCGCCAGCAGCTTGTCCGGACAGCTGAACACTGAAGCTTTCTTT.

The chain links TRBV5-6 to TRBJ1-5; 9 bases match TRBD1. After removal of 4 bases from V and 2 bases from J, the junction contained 1 base not matched to a gene. This CDR3 has 14 residues. In germline, CDR1 is SGHDT, CDR2 YYEEEE. CDR3 sequence reads: CASSRTGGNQPQHF. The DNA for the CDR3 is TGTGCCAGCAGCAGGACAGGGGGCAATCAGCCCCAGCATTTT. Supplemented by reference TRBV5-6 and TRBJ1-5, the full variable domain reads DAGVTQSPTHLIKTRGQQVTLRCSPKSGHDTVSWYQQALGQGPQFIFQYYEEEERQRGNFPDRFSGHQFPNYSSELNVNALLLGDSALYLCASSRTGGNQPQHFGDGTRLSIL.

This clone was counted between two and nine times. This CDR3 reads CASSVDRGYGYTF. CDR3 coding DNA: TGCGCCAGCAGTGTAGACAGGGGCTATGGCTACACCTTC. V and J are TRBV10-2 and TRBJ1-2; 8 positions agree with TRBD1. The CDR3 covers 13 residues. Trimming took 4 bases from V and 4 from J; bases not matched to a gene: 2. Germline V gene data show CDR1 as WSHSY and CDR2 as SAAADI.

This clone was counted a few times. The chain has TRBV11-2 and TRBJ2-7, with 9 positions matching TRBD2. The germline V gene has CDR1 SGHAT and CDR2 FQNNGV. Unmatched junction bases numbered 9, after V lost 3 bases and J lost 6 bases. There are 15 residues in the CDR3. CDR3 amino acids: CASSFSGGFVGEQYF. CDR3 sequence (DNA): TGTGCCAGCAGCTTCAGCGGGGGGTTTGTTGGCGAGCAGTACTTC.

The chain recombines TRBV5-4 with TRBJ2-1, with D perhaps TRBD1 or TRBD2 (5 bases each). Germline assignment: CDR1 SGHNT and CDR2 YYREEE (reference sequence). The CDR3 has 14 amino acids. V was pared by 7 bases and J by 0 bases, with 11 bases between. Written as DNA, the CDR3 is TGTGCCAGCGCGTGGGGGAGCTCCTACAATGAGCAGTTCTTC. Residues: CASAWGSSYNEQFF.

This chain joins TRBV28 and TRBJ1-1, with no clear D. This CDR3 contains 11 residues. The ends were cut back, 2 bases at V and 11 bases at J, with 9 bases in the middle. Germline V gene sequence: CDR1 MDHEN, CDR2 SYDVKM. CDR3 protein: CASSLVGRAFF. The CDR3 nucleotides are TGTGCCAGCAGTTTAGTGGGTCGCGCTTTCTTT.

The chain uses TRBV11-3 and TRBJ2-7, with 14 bases matching TRBD2. Losses at the gene ends were 5 bases for V and 3 bases for J; bases not matched to a gene: 3. Looked up from germline, CDR1 is SGHNT and CDR2 is YENEEA. The CDR3 covers 15 residues. As DNA, the CDR3 is TGTGCCAGCAGCCGGACTAGCGGGAGGATCTACGAGCAGTACTTC. Translating it yields CASSRTSGRIYEQYF.